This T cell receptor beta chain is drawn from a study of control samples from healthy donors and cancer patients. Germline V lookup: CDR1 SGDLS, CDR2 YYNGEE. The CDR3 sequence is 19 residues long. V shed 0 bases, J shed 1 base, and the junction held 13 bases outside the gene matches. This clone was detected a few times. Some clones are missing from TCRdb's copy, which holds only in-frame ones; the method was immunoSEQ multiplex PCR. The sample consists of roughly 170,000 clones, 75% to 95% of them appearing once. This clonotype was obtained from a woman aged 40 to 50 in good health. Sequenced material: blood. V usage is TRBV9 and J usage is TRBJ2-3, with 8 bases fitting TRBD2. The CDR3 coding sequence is TGTGCCAGCAGCGTAGGGGCCAGCGGGGGAATCAGTCGCACAGATACGCAGTATTTT. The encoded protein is CASSVGASGGISRTDTQYF.